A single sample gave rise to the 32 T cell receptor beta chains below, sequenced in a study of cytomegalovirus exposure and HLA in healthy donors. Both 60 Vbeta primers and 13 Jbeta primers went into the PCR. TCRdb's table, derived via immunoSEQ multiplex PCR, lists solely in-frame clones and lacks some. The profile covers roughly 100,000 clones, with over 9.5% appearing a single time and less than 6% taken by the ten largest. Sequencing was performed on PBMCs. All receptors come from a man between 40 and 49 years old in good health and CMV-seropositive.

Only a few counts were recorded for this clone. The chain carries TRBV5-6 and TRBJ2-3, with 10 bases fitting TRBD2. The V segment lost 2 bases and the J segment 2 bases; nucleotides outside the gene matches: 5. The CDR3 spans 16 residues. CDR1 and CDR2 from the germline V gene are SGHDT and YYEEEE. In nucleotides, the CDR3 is TGTGCCAGCAGCTTTTGGACTAGCGGAGACACAGATACGCAGTATTTT. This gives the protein CASSFWTSGDTDTQYF.

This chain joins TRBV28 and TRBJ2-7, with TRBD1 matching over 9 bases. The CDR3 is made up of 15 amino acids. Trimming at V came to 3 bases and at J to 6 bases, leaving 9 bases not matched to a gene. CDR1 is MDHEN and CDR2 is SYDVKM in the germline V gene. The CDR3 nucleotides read TGTGCCAGCAGTTTCCTCCCGGGACAGGGCGGCGAGCAGTACTTC. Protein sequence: CASSFLPGQGGEQYF.

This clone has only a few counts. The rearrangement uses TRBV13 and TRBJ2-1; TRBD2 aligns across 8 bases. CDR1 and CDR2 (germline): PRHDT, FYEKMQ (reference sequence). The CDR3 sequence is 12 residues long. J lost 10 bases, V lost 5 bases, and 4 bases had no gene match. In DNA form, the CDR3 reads TGTGCCAGCAGCGAAGTAGCGGGAGAGCAGTTCTTC. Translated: CASSEVAGEQFF. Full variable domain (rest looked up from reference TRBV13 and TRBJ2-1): AAGVIQSPRHLIKEKRETATLKCYPIPRHDTVYWYQQGPGQDPQFLISFYEKMQSDKGSIPDRFSAQQFSDYHSELNMSSLELGDSALYFCASSEVAGEQFFGPGTRLTVL.

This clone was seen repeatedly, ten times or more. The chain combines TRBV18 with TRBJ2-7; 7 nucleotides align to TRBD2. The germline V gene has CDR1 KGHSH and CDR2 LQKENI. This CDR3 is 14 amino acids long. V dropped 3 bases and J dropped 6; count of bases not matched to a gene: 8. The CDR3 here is CASSPGLVGSEQYF. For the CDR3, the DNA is TGTGCCAGCTCACCTGGACTAGTCGGGAGCGAGCAGTACTTC.

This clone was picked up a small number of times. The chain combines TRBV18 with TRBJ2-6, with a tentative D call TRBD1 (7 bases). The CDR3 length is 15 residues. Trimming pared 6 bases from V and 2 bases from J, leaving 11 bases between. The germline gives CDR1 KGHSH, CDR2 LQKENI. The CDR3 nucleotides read TGTGCCAGCTCGACCAGGGGGGCTGGGGCCAACGTCCTGACTTTC. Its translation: CASSTRGAGANVLTF.

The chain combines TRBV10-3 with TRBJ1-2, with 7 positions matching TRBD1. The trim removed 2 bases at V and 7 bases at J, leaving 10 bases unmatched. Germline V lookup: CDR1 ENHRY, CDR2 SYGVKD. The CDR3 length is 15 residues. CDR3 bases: TGTGCCATCAGTGAGCCAGACAGGGCAACCCGTGGCTACACCTTC. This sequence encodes CAISEPDRATRGYTF.

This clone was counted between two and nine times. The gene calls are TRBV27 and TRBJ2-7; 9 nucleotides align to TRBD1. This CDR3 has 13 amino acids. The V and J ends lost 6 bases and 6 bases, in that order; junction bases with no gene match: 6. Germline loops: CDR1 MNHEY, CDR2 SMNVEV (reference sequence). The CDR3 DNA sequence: TGTGCCAGCAGCCCGGACAGGGGCTCCGAGCAGTACTTC. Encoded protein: CASSPDRGSEQYF.

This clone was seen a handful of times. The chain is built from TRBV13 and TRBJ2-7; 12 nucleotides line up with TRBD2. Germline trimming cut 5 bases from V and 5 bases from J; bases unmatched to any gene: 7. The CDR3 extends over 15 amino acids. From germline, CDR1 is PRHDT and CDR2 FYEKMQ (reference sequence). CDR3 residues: CASSIRLAGEDEQYF. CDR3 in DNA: TGTGCCAGCAGCATTCGACTAGCGGGAGAAGACGAGCAGTACTTC. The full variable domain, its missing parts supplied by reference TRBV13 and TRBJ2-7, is AAGVIQSPRHLIKEKRETATLKCYPIPRHDTVYWYQQGPGQDPQFLISFYEKMQSDKGSIPDRFSAQQFSDYHSELNMSSLELGDSALYFCASSIRLAGEDEQYFGPGTRLTVT.

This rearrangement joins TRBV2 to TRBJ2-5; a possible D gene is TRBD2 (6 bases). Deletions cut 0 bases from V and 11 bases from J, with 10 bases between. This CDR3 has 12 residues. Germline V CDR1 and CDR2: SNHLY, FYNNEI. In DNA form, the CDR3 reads TGTGCCAGCAGTGAAGCGCTGGCGGGACAGTACTTC. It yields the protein CASSEALAGQYF.

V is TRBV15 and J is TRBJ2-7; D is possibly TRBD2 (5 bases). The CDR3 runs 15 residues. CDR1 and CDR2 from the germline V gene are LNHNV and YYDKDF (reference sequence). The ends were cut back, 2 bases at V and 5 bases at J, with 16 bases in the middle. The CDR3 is CATSRPASLGNEQYF. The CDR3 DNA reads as TGTGCCACCAGCAGACCCGCGTCACTAGGGAACGAGCAGTACTTC.

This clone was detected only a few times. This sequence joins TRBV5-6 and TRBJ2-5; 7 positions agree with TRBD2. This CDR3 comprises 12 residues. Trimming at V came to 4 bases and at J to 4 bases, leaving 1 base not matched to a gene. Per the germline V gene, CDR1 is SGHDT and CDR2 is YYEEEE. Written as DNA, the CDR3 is TGTGCCAGCAGCCCGGGAGGAGAGACCCAGTACTTC. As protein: CASSPGGETQYF.

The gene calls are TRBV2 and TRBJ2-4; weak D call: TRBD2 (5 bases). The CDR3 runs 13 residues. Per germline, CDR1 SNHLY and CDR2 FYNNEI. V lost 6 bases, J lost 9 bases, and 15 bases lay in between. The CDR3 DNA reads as TGTGCCAGCAGCGAAAAGGAGGCAGGCATTCAGTACTTC. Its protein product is CASSEKEAGIQYF. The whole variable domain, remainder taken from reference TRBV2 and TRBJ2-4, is EPEVTQTPSHQVTQMGQEVILRCVPISNHLYFYWYRQILGQKVEFLVSFYNNEISEKSEIFDDQFSVERPDGSNFTLKIRSTKLEDSAMYFCASSEKEAGIQYFGAGTRLSVL.

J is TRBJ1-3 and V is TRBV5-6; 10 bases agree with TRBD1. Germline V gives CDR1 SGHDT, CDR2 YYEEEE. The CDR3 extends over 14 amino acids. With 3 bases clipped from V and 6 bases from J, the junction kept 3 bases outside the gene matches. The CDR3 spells CASSWGTGANTIYF. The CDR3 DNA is TGTGCCAGCAGCTGGGGGACAGGGGCAAACACCATATATTTT.

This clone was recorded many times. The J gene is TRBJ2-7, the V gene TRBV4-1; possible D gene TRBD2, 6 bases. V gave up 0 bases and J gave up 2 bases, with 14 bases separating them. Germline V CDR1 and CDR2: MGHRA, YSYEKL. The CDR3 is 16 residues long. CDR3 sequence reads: CASSQEVGGGAYEQYF. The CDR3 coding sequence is TGCGCCAGCAGCCAAGAGGTCGGCGGAGGGGCCTACGAGCAGTACTTC.

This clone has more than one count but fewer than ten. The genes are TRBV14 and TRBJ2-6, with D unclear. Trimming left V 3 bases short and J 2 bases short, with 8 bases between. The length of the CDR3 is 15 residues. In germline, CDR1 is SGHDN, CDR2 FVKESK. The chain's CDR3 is CASSQPVTGANVLTF. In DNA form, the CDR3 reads TGTGCCAGCAGCCAGCCGGTCACTGGGGCCAACGTCCTGACTTTC.

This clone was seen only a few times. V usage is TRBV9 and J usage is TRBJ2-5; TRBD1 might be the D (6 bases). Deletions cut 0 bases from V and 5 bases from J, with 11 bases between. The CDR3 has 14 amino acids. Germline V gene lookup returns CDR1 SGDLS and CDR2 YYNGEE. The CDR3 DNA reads TGTGCCAGCAGCGTAGTTGGGGGCGGGGAGACCCAGTACTTC. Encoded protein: CASSVVGGGETQYF.

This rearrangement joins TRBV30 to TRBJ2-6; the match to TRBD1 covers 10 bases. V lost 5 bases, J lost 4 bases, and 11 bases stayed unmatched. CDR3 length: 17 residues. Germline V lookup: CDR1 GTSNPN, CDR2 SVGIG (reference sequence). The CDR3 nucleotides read TGTGCCTGGTTCCGGGACAGGGGACGACTGGGGGCCAACGTCCTGACTTTC. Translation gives CAWFRDRGRLGANVLTF.

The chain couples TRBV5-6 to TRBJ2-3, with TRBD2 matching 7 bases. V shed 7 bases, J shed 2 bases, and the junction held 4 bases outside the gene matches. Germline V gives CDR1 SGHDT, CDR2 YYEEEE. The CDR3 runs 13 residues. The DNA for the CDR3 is TGTGCCAGCCAAGCGGGACTCACAGATACGCAGTATTTT. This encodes CASQAGLTDTQYF.

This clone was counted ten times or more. The CDR3 loop reads CASKPGQNTEAFF. The CDR3 DNA sequence: TGCGCCAGCAAACCCGGACAGAACACTGAAGCTTTCTTT. The chain couples TRBV5-1 to TRBJ1-1; the D gene is possibly TRBD1 (5 bases). The V gene lost 6 bases and the J gene lost 1 base, with 10 bases spanning the gap. Germline CDR1 reads SGHRS; CDR2 reads YFSETQ. This CDR3 contains 13 residues.

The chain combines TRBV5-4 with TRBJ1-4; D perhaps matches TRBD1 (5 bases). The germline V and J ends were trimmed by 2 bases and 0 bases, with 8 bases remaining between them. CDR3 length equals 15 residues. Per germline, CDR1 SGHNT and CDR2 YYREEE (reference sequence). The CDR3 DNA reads TGTGCCAGCAGCTTCGGGGGAACAACTAATGAAAAACTGTTTTTT. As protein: CASSFGGTTNEKLFF.

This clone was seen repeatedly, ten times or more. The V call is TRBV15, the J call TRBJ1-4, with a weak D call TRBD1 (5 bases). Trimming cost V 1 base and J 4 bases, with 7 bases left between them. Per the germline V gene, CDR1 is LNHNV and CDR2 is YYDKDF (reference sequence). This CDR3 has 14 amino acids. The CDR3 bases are TGTGCCACCAGCAGAGGGGGGGATAATGAAAAACTGTTTTTT. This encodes CATSRGGDNEKLFF.

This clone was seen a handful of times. This CDR3 reads CATSRGTLAGLTDTQYF. CDR3 DNA: TGTGCCACCAGCAGAGGGACTCTAGCGGGCCTCACAGATACGCAGTATTTT. V usage is TRBV15 and J usage is TRBJ2-3; 8 nucleotides agree with TRBD2. V shed 1 base and J 2 bases; nucleotides not matched to a gene: 8. This CDR3 contains 17 residues. Germline-derived CDR1 and CDR2 are LNHNV and YYDKDF (reference sequence).

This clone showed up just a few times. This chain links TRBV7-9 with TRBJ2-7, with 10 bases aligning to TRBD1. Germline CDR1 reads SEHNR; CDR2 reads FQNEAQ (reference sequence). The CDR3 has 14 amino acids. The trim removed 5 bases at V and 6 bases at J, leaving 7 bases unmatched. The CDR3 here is CASSTGQGIVEQYF. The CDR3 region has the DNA TGTGCCAGCAGCACGGGACAGGGGATCGTCGAGCAGTACTTC. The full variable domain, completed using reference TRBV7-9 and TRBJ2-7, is DTGVSQNPRHKITKRGQNVTFRCDPISEHNRLYWYRQTLGQGPEFLTYFQNEAQLEKSRLLSDRFSAERPKGSFSTLEIQRTEQGDSAMYLCASSTGQGIVEQYFGPGTRLTVT.

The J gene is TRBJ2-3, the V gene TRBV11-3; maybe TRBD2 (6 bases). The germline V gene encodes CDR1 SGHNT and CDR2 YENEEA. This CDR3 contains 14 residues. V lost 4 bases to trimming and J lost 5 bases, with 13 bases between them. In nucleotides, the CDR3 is TGTGCCAGCAGCTCATTTGGACTACGAGATACGCAGTATTTT. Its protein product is CASSSFGLRDTQYF.

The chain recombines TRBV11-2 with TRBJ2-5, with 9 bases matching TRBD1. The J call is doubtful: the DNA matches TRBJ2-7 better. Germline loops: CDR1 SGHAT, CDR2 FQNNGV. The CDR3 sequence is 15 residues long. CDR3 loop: CASSATGTGWHEQYF. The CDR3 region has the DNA TGTGCCAGCAGCGCCACCGGGACAGGGTGGCACGAGCAGTACTTC.

CDR3 loop: CASSFGTEAFF. DNA for the CDR3: TGTGCCAGCAGTTTCGGGACTGAAGCTTTCTTT. The chain recombines TRBV28 with TRBJ1-1; D unresolved. CDR3 size: 11 residues. V was clipped by 3 bases and J by 5 bases, with 4 bases between them. Germline V gene data show CDR1 as MDHEN and CDR2 as SYDVKM.

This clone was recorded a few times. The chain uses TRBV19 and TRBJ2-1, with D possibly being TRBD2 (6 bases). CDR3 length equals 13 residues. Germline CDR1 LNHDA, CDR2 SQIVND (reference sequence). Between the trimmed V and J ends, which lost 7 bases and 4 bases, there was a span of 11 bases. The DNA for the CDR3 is TGTGCCAGTACGGCGGGGTTATACAATGAGCAGTTCTTC. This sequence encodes CASTAGLYNEQFF.

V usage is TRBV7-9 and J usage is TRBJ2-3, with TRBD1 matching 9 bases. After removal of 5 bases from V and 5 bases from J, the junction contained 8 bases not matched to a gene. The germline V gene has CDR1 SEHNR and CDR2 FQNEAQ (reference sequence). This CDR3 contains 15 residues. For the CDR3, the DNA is TGTGCCAGCAGCAACACAGGGGGCGGGAAAGATACGCAGTATTTT. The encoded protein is CASSNTGGGKDTQYF. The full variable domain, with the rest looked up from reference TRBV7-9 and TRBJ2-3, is DTGVSQNPRHKITKRGQNVTFRCDPISEHNRLYWYRQTLGQGPEFLTYFQNEAQLEKSRLLSDRFSAERPKGSFSTLEIQRTEQGDSAMYLCASSNTGGGKDTQYFGPGTRLTVL.

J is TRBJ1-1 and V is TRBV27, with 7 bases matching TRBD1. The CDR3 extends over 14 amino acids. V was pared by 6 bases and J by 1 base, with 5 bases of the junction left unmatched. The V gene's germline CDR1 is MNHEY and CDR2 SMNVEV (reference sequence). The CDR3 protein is CASSPGDRNTEAFF. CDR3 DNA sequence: TGTGCCAGCAGCCCCGGGGACAGGAACACTGAAGCTTTCTTT.

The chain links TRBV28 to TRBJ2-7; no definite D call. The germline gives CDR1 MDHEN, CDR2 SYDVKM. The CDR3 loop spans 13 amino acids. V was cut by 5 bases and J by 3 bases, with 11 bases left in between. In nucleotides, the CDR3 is TGTGCCAGCAGTGTCCTGCGGAGCTACGAGCAGTACTTC. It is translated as CASSVLRSYEQYF.

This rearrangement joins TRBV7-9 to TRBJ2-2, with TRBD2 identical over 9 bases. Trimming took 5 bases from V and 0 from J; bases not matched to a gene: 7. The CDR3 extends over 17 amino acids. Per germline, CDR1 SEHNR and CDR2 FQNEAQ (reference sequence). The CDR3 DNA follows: TGTGCCAGCAGCGCCCGACTAGCGGAAGCGAACACCGGGGAGCTGTTTTTT. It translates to CASSARLAEANTGELFF.

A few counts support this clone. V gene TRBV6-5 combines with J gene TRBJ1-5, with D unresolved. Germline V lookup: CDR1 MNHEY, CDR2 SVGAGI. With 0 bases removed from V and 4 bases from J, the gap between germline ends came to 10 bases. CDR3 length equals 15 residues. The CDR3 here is CASSYSGVRNQPQHF. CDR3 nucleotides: TGTGCCAGCAGTTACTCCGGGGTAAGAAATCAGCCCCAGCATTTT.